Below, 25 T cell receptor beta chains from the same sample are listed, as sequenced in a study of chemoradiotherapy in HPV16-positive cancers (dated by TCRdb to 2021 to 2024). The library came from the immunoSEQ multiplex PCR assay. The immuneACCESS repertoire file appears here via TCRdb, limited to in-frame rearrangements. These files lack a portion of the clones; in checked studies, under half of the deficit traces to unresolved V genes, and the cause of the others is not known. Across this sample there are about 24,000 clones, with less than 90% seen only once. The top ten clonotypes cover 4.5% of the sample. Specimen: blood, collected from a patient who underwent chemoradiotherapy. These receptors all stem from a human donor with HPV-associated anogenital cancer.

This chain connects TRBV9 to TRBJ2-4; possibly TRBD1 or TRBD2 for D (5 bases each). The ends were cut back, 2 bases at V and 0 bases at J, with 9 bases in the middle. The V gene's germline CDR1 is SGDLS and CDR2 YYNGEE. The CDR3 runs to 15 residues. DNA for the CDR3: TGTGCCAGCAGCGTTGGGACGCTAGCCAAAAACATTCAGTACTTC. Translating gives CASSVGTLAKNIQYF.

For the CDR3, the DNA is TGTGCCAGCAGTAATACAGGGGGCCGCGAGACCCAGTACTTC. Translating gives CASSNTGGRETQYF. V is TRBV6-1 and J is TRBJ2-5, with 9 bases that match TRBD1. Losses at the gene ends were 5 bases for V and 5 bases for J; bases not matched to a gene: 6. The CDR3 has 14 amino acids. Per germline, CDR1 MNHNS and CDR2 SASEGT.

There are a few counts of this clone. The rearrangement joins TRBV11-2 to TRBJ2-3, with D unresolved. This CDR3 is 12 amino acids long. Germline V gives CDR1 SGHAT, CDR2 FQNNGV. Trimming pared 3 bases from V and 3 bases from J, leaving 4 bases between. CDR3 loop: CASSFATDTQYF. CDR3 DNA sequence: TGTGCCAGCAGCTTTGCGACAGATACGCAGTATTTT.

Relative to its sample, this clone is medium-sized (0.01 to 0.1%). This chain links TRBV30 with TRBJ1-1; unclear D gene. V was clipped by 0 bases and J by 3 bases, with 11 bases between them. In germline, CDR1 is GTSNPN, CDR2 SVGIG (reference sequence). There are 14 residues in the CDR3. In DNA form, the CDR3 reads TGTGCCTGGAGTGTACTTGGAAAGTACACTGAAGCTTTCTTT. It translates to CAWSVLGKYTEAFF. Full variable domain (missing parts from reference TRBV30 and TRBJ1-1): SQTIHQWPATLVQPVGSPLSLECTVEGTSNPNLYWYRQAAGRGLQLLFYSVGIGQISSEVPQNLSASRPQDRQFILSSKKLLLSDSGFYLCAWSVLGKYTEAFFGQGTRLTVV.

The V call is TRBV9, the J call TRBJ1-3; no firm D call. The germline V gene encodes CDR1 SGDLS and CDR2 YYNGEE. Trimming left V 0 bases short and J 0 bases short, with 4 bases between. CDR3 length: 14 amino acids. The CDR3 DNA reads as TGTGCCAGCAGCGTAGAAGGCTCTGGAAACACCATATATTTT. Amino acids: CASSVEGSGNTIYF.

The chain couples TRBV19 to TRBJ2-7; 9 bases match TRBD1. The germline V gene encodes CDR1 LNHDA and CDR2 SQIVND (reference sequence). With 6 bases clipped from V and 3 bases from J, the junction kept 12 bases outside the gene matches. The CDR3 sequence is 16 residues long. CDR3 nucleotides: TGTGCCAGTAGAGCCCTTACCGGGACAGGGTACTACGAGCAGTACTTC. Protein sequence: CASRALTGTGYYEQYF.

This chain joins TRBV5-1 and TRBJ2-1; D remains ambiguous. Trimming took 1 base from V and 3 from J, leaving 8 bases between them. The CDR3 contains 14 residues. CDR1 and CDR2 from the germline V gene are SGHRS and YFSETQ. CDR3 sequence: CASSLQDNYNEQFF. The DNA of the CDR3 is TGCGCCAGCAGCTTGCAAGACAACTACAATGAGCAGTTCTTC. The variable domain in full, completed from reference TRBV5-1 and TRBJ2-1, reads KAGVTQTPRYLIKTRGQQVTLSCSPISGHRSVSWYQQTPGQGLQFLFEYFSETQRNKGNFPGRFSGRQFSNSRSEMNVSTLELGDSALYLCASSLQDNYNEQFFGPGTRLTVL.

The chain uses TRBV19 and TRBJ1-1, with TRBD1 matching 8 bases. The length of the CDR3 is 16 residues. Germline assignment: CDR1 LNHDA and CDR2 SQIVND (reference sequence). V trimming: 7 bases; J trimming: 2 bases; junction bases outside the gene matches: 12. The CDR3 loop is CASTSGQGYDNTEAFF. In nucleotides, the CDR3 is TGTGCCAGTACCTCCGGACAGGGATATGATAACACTGAAGCTTTCTTT.

The CDR3 region has the DNA TGTGCCAGCAGCCCGGACACTAAGGAGAATTCACCCCTCCACTTT. Translating it yields CASSPDTKENSPLHF. V is TRBV5-6 and J is TRBJ1-6; a possible D gene is TRBD1 (5 bases). V gave up 4 bases and J gave up 7 bases, with 15 bases separating them. Germline CDR1 and CDR2: SGHDT and YYEEEE. The CDR3 has 15 amino acids.

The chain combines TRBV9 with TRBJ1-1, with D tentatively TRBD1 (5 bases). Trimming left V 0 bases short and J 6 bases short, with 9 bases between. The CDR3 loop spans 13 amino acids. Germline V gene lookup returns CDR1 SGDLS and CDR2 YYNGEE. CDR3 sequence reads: CASSVGPGPEAFF. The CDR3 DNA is TGTGCCAGCAGCGTAGGGCCAGGGCCTGAAGCTTTCTTT.

CDR3 protein: CASSLLQQNTGELFF. In nucleotides, the CDR3 is TGCGCCAGCAGCTTGTTACAGCAGAACACCGGGGAGCTGTTTTTT. The J gene is TRBJ2-2, the V gene TRBV5-1; D remains unclear. The germline gives CDR1 SGHRS, CDR2 YFSETQ. Trimming pared 1 base from V and 1 base from J, leaving 8 bases between. CDR3 length: 15 amino acids. The full variable domain, with the rest looked up from reference TRBV5-1 and TRBJ2-2, is KAGVTQTPRYLIKTRGQQVTLSCSPISGHRSVSWYQQTPGQGLQFLFEYFSETQRNKGNFPGRFSGRQFSNSRSEMNVSTLELGDSALYLCASSLLQQNTGELFFGEGSRLTVL.

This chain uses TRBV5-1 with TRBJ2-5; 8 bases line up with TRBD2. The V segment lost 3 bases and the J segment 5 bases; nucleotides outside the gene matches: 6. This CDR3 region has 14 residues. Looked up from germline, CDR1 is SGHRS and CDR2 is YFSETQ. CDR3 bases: TGCGCCAGCAGCTCCGGGGGGGCCGCGGAGACCCAGTACTTC. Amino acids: CASSSGGAAETQYF.

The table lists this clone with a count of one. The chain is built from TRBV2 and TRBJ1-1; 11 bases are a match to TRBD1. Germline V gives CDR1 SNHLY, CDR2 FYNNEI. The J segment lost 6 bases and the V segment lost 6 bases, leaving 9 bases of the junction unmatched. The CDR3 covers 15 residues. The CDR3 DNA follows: TGTGCCAGCAGCGGAGGGACAGGGGGTTACGCTGAAGCTTTCTTT. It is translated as CASSGGTGGYAEAFF.

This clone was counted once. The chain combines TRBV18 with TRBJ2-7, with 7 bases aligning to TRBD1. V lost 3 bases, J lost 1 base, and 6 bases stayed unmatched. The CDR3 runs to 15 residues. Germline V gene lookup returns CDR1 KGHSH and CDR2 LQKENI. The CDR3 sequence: CASSPPSGQSYEQYF. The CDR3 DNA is TGTGCCAGCTCACCGCCCTCGGGACAGTCCTACGAGCAGTACTTC.

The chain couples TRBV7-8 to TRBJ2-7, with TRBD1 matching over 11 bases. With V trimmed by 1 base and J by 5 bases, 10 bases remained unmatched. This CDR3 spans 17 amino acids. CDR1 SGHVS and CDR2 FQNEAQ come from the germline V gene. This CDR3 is CASSLGDRGNIYHEQYF. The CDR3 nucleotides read TGTGCCAGCAGCTTAGGGGACAGGGGGAATATTTATCACGAGCAGTACTTC. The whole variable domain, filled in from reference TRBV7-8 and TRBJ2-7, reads GAGVSQSPRYKVAKRGQDVALRCDPISGHVSLFWYQQALGQGPEFLTYFQNEAQLDKSGLPSDRFFAERPEGSVSTLKIQRTQQEDSAVYLCASSLGDRGNIYHEQYFGPGTRLTVT.

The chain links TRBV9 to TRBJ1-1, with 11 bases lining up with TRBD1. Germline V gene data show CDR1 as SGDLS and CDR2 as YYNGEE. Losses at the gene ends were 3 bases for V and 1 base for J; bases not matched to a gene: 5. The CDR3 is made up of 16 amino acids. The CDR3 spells CASSASGTGGNTEAFF. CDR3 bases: TGTGCCAGCAGCGCCTCCGGGACAGGGGGGAACACTGAAGCTTTCTTT.

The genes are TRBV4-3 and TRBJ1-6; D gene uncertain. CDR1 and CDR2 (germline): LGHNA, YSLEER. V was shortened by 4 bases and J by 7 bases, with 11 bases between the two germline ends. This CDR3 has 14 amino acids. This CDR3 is CASSPVALNSPLHF. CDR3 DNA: TGCGCCAGCAGCCCGGTCGCCCTGAATTCACCCCTCCACTTT.

In DNA form, the CDR3 reads TGTGCCAGCAGTCTCCGGAGCTCCTACAATGAGCAGTTCTTC. It specifies CASSLRSSYNEQFF. The chain joins TRBV6-5 to TRBJ2-1; D is uncertain. Germline-derived CDR1 and CDR2 are MNHEY and SVGAGI. The CDR3 length is 14 residues. Deletions cut 5 bases from V and 0 bases from J, with 8 bases between.

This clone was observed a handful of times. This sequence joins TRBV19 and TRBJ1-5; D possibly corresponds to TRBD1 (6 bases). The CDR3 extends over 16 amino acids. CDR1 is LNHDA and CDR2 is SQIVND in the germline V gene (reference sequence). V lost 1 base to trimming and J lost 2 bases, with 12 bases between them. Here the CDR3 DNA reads TGTGCCAGTAGTATAGGGGGGGGGCACGGCAATCAGCCCCAGCATTTT. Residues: CASSIGGGHGNQPQHF. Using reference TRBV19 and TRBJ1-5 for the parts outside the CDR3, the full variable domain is DGGITQSPKYLFRKEGQNVTLSCEQNLNHDAMYWYRQDPGQGLRLIYYSQIVNDFQKGDIAEGYSVSREKKESFPLTVTSAQKNPTAFYLCASSIGGGHGNQPQHFGDGTRLSIL.

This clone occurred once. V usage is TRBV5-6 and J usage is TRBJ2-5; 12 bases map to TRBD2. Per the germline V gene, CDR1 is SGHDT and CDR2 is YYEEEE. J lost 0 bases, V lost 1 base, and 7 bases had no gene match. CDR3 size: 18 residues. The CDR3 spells CASSLTLAGGPYQETQYF. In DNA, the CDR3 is TGTGCCAGCAGCTTGACGCTAGCGGGGGGGCCCTACCAAGAGACCCAGTACTTC.

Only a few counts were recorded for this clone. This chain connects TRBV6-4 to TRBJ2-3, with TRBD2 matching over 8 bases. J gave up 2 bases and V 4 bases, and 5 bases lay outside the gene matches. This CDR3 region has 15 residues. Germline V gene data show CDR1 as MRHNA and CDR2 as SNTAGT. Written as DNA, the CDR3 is TGTGCCAGCAGTGCGGGGGGGGAAGCCACAGATACGCAGTATTTT. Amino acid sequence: CASSAGGEATDTQYF.

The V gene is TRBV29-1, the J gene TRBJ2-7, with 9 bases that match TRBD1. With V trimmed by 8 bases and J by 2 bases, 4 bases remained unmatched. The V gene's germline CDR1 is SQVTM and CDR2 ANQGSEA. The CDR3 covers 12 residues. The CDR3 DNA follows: TGCAGCTTGGACAGGGGAGCCTACGAGCAGTACTTC. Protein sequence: CSLDRGAYEQYF.

Here the CDR3 DNA reads TGTGCCAGCAGCTTTCGCCAGGGACAGAACTATGGCTACACCTTC. This gives the protein CASSFRQGQNYGYTF. The chain employs TRBV5-5 and TRBJ1-2; 7 bases are a match to TRBD1. In germline, CDR1 is SGHKS, CDR2 YYEKEE (reference sequence). With 2 bases clipped from V and 2 bases from J, the junction kept 6 bases outside the gene matches. The CDR3 loop spans 15 amino acids.

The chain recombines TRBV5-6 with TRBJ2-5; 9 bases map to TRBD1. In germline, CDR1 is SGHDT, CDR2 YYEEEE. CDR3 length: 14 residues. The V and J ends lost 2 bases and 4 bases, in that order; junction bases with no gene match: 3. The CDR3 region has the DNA TGTGCCAGCAGCTTAACGACAGGGGGAGAGACCCAGTACTTC. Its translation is CASSLTTGGETQYF.

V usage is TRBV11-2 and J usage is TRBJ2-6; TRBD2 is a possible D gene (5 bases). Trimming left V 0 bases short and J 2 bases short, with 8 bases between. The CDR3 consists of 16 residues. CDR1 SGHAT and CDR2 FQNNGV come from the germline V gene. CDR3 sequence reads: CASSLDPGAGANVLTF. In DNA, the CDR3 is TGTGCCAGCAGCTTAGATCCCGGGGCTGGGGCCAACGTCCTGACTTTC.